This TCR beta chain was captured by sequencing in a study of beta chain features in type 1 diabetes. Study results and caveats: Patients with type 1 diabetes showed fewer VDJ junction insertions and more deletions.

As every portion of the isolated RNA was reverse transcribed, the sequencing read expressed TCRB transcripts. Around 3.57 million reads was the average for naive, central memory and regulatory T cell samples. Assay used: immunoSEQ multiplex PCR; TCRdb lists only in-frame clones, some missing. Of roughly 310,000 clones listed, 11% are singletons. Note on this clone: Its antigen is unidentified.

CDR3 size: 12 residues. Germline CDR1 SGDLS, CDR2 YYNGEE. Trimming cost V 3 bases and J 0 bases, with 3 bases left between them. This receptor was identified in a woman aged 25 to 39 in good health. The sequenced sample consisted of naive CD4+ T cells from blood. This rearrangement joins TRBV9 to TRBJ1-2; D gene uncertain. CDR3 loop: CASSASNYGYTF. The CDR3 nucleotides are TGTGCCAGCAGCGCCTCTAACTATGGCTACACCTTC.